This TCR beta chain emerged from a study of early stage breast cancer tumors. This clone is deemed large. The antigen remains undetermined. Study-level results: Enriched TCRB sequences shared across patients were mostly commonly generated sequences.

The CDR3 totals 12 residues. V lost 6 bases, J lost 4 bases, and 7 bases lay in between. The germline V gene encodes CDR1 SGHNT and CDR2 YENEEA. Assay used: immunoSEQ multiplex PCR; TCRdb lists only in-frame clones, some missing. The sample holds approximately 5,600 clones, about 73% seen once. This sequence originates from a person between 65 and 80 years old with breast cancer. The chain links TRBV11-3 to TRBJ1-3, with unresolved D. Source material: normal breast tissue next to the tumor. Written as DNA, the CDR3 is TGTGCCAGCAGTGACTGGGGAAACACCATATATTTT. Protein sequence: CASSDWGNTIYF.